This entry lists 17 T cell receptor beta chains sequenced from one sample in a study of T cell changes during pregnancy in multiple sclerosis (dated by TCRdb to between 2018 and 2021). Libraries were constructed by the immunoSEQ multiplex PCR assay. Imported from immuneACCESS, the table was reduced by TCRdb to in-frame sequences with V and J called. These copies leave out some clones; in studies compared against another copy, an unresolved V gene accounts for under half, and the cause of the remainder is not known. In all, the sample holds about 66,000 clones, and just over 90% of those were seen once. The ten largest account for roughly 1.5% of the sample. The specimen comprised peripheral blood, sampled in the third trimester of pregnancy. These receptors were taken from a female donor with multiple sclerosis, enrolled in a pregnancy study.

The V and J genes are TRBV19 and TRBJ2-3, with a possible D match to TRBD2 (6 bases). The CDR3 totals 14 residues. Trimming took 5 bases from V and 0 from J, leaving 9 bases between them. The germline V gene encodes CDR1 LNHDA and CDR2 SQIVND (reference sequence). CDR3 residues: CASSQSGSTDTQYF. DNA of the CDR3: TGTGCCAGTAGTCAGAGCGGGAGCACAGATACGCAGTATTTT. The full variable domain, its missing parts supplied by reference TRBV19 and TRBJ2-3, is DGGITQSPKYLFRKEGQNVTLSCEQNLNHDAMYWYRQDPGQGLRLIYYSQIVNDFQKGDIAEGYSVSREKKESFPLTVTSAQKNPTAFYLCASSQSGSTDTQYFGPGTRLTVL.

V and J are TRBV2 and TRBJ1-4, with D tentatively TRBD1 (5 bases). The CDR3 extends over 16 amino acids. Germline lookup yields CDR1 SNHLY and CDR2 FYNNEI. Trimming took 3 bases from V and 4 from J, leaving 15 bases between them. The CDR3 is CASSELWQGDNEKLFF. The CDR3 DNA is TGTGCCAGCAGTGAGTTATGGCAGGGTGATAATGAAAAACTGTTTTTT.

CDR3 in amino acids: CASYGGGAGQPQHF. CDR3 nucleotide sequence: TGTGCCTCCTATGGGGGGGGCGCTGGCCAGCCCCAGCATTTT. This chain uses TRBV6-1 with TRBJ1-5, with a tentative D call TRBD1 (6 bases). V gave up 11 bases and J gave up 7 bases, with 21 bases separating them. Germline loops: CDR1 MNHNS, CDR2 SASEGT. The CDR3 is 14 amino acids.

This sequence joins TRBV7-2 and TRBJ1-5; 11 bases are a match to TRBD1. Looked up from germline, CDR1 is SGHTA and CDR2 is FQGNSA. J gave up 5 bases and V 5 bases, and 2 bases lay outside the gene matches. The CDR3 length is 14 residues. The CDR3 loop reads CASSQDRGHQPQHF. CDR3 coding DNA: TGTGCCAGCAGCCAGGACAGGGGGCATCAGCCCCAGCATTTT.

The V and J genes are TRBV6-1 and TRBJ2-7; 12 positions agree with TRBD1. Trimming at V came to 4 bases and at J to 2 bases, leaving 3 bases not matched to a gene. Looked up from germline, CDR1 is MNHNS and CDR2 is SASEGT. The CDR3 has 15 residues. DNA of the CDR3: TGTGCCAGCAGTGCCGGGACAGGGGGCCCCTACGAGCAGTACTTC. It is translated as CASSAGTGGPYEQYF.

V usage is TRBV19 and J usage is TRBJ1-5; D uncertain. Germline CDR1 is LNHDA and CDR2 is SQIVND (reference sequence). V was shortened by 1 base and J by 4 bases, with 17 bases between the two germline ends. This CDR3 has 17 residues. This chain's CDR3 is CASSIGGRIYWNQPQHF. For the CDR3, the DNA is TGTGCCAGTAGTATAGGTGGGAGAATATATTGGAATCAGCCCCAGCATTTT.

V is TRBV5-6 and J is TRBJ2-1; possible D gene TRBD2, 5 bases. CDR3 length equals 18 residues. Looked up from germline, CDR1 is SGHDT and CDR2 is YYEEEE. V was trimmed by 0 bases and J by 0 bases, leaving 16 bases between them. CDR3 nucleotide sequence: TGTGCCAGCAGCTTGGGGGTTGGAATCGGACTCTCCTACAATGAGCAGTTCTTC. It yields the protein CASSLGVGIGLSYNEQFF.

This chain joins TRBV5-1 and TRBJ2-1; weak D call: TRBD1 (6 bases). The CDR3 length is 11 residues. Germline lookup yields CDR1 SGHRS and CDR2 YFSETQ. V was trimmed by 0 bases and J by 16 bases, leaving 11 bases between them. As DNA, the CDR3 is TGCGCCAGCAGCTTGGATGGACAGAAATTCTTC. Its protein product is CASSLDGQKFF.

This chain links TRBV10-3 with TRBJ2-3, with D maybe TRBD1 (7 bases). The germline CDR1 and CDR2 sequences are ENHRY and SYGVKD. Trimming removed 8 bases at V and 4 bases at J, with 19 bases between. The CDR3 contains 15 residues. The CDR3 DNA is TGTGCCATCTCACGGGAGCCTACAGGGGCAGATACGCAGTATTTT. This sequence encodes CAISREPTGADTQYF.

The V call is TRBV5-1, the J call TRBJ2-7, with TRBD1 matching 7 bases. The CDR3 spans 15 residues. The V segment lost 3 bases and the J segment 0 bases; nucleotides outside the gene matches: 6. Germline loops: CDR1 SGHRS, CDR2 YFSETQ. CDR3 nucleotides: TGCGCCAGCAGCTCTTGGACAGGAATCTCCTACGAGCAGTACTTC. It codes for CASSSWTGISYEQYF.

The V and J genes are TRBV19 and TRBJ1-5; D gene uncertain. The CDR3 is 14 amino acids. V gave up 8 bases and J gave up 1 base, with 12 bases separating them. Germline-derived CDR1 and CDR2 are LNHDA and SQIVND (reference sequence). CDR3 DNA: TGTGCCAGTGGTACCAGGTCGAGCAATCAGCCCCAGCATTTT. Translating gives CASGTRSSNQPQHF.

This sequence joins TRBV5-6 and TRBJ2-7, with TRBD1 matching 12 bases. The CDR3 sequence is 16 residues long. Germline CDR1 is SGHDT and CDR2 is YYEEEE. V trimming: 3 bases; J trimming: 4 bases; junction bases outside the gene matches: 8. CDR3 sequence reads: CASSSPPGQGAYEQYF. As DNA, the CDR3 is TGTGCCAGCAGCTCACCCCCGGGACAGGGGGCGTACGAGCAGTACTTC.

As to this clone: A junction boundary mismatches the germline segment, possibly from a read error. V usage is TRBV5-1 and J usage is TRBJ1-2; 7 bases map to TRBD1. The CDR3 covers 15 residues. Germline V gene data show CDR1 as SGHRS and CDR2 as YFSETQ. CDR3 nucleotide sequence: TGCGCCAGCACCTTGGGGGACAGTCCAAACTATGGCTACACCTTC. Encoded protein: CASTLGDSPNYGYTF.

The chain is built from TRBV6-5 and TRBJ1-2, with D unclear. V lost 6 bases, J lost 0 bases, and 11 bases lay in between. There are 14 residues in the CDR3. Germline CDR1 reads MNHEY; CDR2 reads SVGAGI. CDR3 protein: CASRAGSANYGYTF. The CDR3 region has the DNA TGTGCCAGCAGGGCAGGCTCAGCTAACTATGGCTACACCTTC.

This clone was detected only a few times. This chain uses TRBV5-4 with TRBJ2-7; 11 bases match TRBD2. The CDR3 runs to 16 residues. V was clipped by 4 bases and J by 6 bases; unmatched bases: 12. The V gene's germline CDR1 is SGHNT and CDR2 YYREEE (reference sequence). CDR3 nucleotides: TGTGCCAGCAGCCATACTAGCGGGAGATCCCTACGCGAGCAGTACTTC. This sequence encodes CASSHTSGRSLREQYF.

This clone was seen a handful of times. The V and J genes are TRBV20-1 and TRBJ2-1, with a tentative D call TRBD2 (5 bases). The ends were cut back, 0 bases at V and 8 bases at J, with 5 bases in the middle. The germline V gene encodes CDR1 DFQATT and CDR2 SNEGSKA (reference sequence). The CDR3 has 11 residues. The CDR3 reads CSAREGDEQFF. CDR3 coding DNA: TGCAGTGCTAGAGAGGGAGATGAGCAGTTCTTC.

The chain uses TRBV14 and TRBJ2-3; 8 nucleotides match TRBD2. Germline V gene sequence: CDR1 SGHDN, CDR2 FVKESK. Trimming cost V 2 bases and J 0 bases; bases outside gene matches: 4. The CDR3 length is 16 residues. CDR3 amino acids: CASSQRLAGSTDTQYF. The CDR3 bases are TGTGCCAGCAGCCAACGGCTAGCGGGTAGCACAGATACGCAGTATTTT.